The next 14 T cell receptor beta chains were all read from a single sample in a study of T cell responses to AZD1222 COVID-19 vaccine. Measured with immunoSEQ multiplex PCR; TCRdb has only the in-frame clones, and not every one. The data contain more than 100,000 clones, 70% to 85% of them seen just once; the ten biggest clones take up over 5.5%. The specimen comprised peripheral blood, sampled on day 0 of AZD1222 vaccination. The source is an adult in good health.

This rearrangement joins TRBV2 to TRBJ2-7; D is undetermined. Germline CDR1 reads SNHLY; CDR2 reads FYNNEI. This CDR3 has 12 residues. V was cut by 2 bases and J by 1 base, with 3 bases left in between. The DNA for the CDR3 is TGTGCCAGCAGTGAACCTTCCTACGAGCAGTACTTC. As protein: CASSEPSYEQYF.

The V gene is TRBV6-4, the J gene TRBJ2-1, with 7 bases that match TRBD2. This CDR3 is built from 14 residues. J gave up 8 bases and V 10 bases, and 14 bases lay outside the gene matches. Germline V lookup: CDR1 MRHNA, CDR2 SNTAGT. CDR3 bases: TGTGCCACTTCCATGGGAGGGGCCGGCGATGAGCAGTTCTTC. This sequence encodes CATSMGGAGDEQFF.

There are a few counts of this clone. V gene TRBV28 combines with J gene TRBJ2-7; 10 bases match TRBD1. CDR1 is MDHEN, CDR2 SYDVKM, per germline. J lost 2 bases, V lost 8 bases, and 12 bases had no gene match. The CDR3 contains 16 residues. The CDR3 here is CASSRIGQGGTYEQYF. CDR3 coding DNA: TGTGCCAGCTCCAGAATCGGACAGGGGGGGACCTACGAGCAGTACTTC.

This rearrangement joins TRBV30 to TRBJ1-6; no reliable D call. Germline CDR1 GTSNPN, CDR2 SVGIG (reference sequence). This CDR3 spans 11 amino acids. Trimming shortened V by 6 bases and J by 9 bases, and 9 bases separated the two germline ends. CDR3 loop: CACRLGSPLHF. For the CDR3, the DNA is TGTGCCTGTAGGCTGGGTTCACCCCTCCACTTT.

This clone appeared a single time. The chain recombines TRBV6-5 with TRBJ1-1; the match to TRBD1 covers 8 bases. Trimming removed 6 bases from V and 1 base from J; junction bases left unmatched: 4. The CDR3 runs 14 residues. Germline V lookup: CDR1 MNHEY, CDR2 SVGAGI. The CDR3 bases are TGTGCCAGCAGGCAGGGGGCCGGGAACACTGAAGCTTTCTTT. As protein: CASRQGAGNTEAFF.

The chain links TRBV24-1 to TRBJ2-5; 8 nucleotides match TRBD1. The CDR3 runs to 15 residues. V shed 3 bases and J 2 bases; nucleotides not matched to a gene: 4. CDR1 KGHDR and CDR2 SFDVKD come from the germline V gene. CDR3 sequence: CATSDGQGAQETQYF. CDR3 DNA sequence: TGTGCCACCAGTGATGGGCAGGGGGCTCAAGAGACCCAGTACTTC.

This chain joins TRBV29-1 and TRBJ2-7; D is ambiguous. This CDR3 contains 12 residues. Germline values: CDR1 SQVTM, CDR2 ANQGSEA. V lost 6 bases and J 6 bases, leaving 15 bases between the germline ends. The CDR3 coding sequence is TGCAGCGTACCTGCAGCGTCGGGCGAGCAGTACTTC. This gives the protein CSVPAASGEQYF.

CDR3 DNA: TGTGCCAGCAGCCCCCCGGGTGGCTACGAGCAGTACTTC. Protein: CASSPPGGYEQYF. The chain combines TRBV12-3 or TRBV12-4 with TRBJ2-7, with no clear D. V was pared by 6 bases and J by 3 bases, with 12 bases between. The CDR3 contains 13 residues.

Only one count was recorded for this clone. The chain recombines TRBV6-2 or TRBV6-3 with TRBJ2-5; possibly TRBD2 for D (5 bases). The V gene's germline CDR1 is MNHEY and CDR2 SVGEGT. Trimming took 5 bases from V and 5 from J, leaving 9 bases between them. This CDR3 region has 12 residues. The CDR3 region has the DNA TGTGCCAGCAGTGGGAGTTTGGAGACCCAGTACTTC. Its protein is CASSGSLETQYF.

The J gene is TRBJ1-6, the V gene TRBV6-1; D is undetermined. Looked up from germline, CDR1 is MNHNS and CDR2 is SASEGT. The length of the CDR3 is 14 residues. V dropped 3 bases and J dropped 7 bases, with 10 bases sitting between them. The CDR3 DNA reads as TGTGCCAGCAGTGATGGGTGGGGAAATTCACCCCTCCACTTT. Translation: CASSDGWGNSPLHF.

The gene calls are TRBV7-9 and TRBJ1-5; the D is unclear. The V end was cut by 2 bases, the J end by 5 bases, with 10 bases between. Germline V CDR1 and CDR2: SEHNR, FQNEAQ (reference sequence). CDR3 length: 14 residues. Here the CDR3 reads CASSLTVEDQPQHF. In DNA form, the CDR3 reads TGTGCCAGCAGCTTAACCGTAGAGGATCAGCCCCAGCATTTT.

The V and J genes are TRBV28 and TRBJ1-4; the D is unclear. The CDR3 runs to 13 residues. Per the germline V gene, CDR1 is MDHEN and CDR2 is SYDVKM. Trimming took 6 bases from V and 8 from J, leaving 13 bases between them. The chain's CDR3 is CASSTAPTEKLFF. The CDR3 DNA is TGTGCCAGCAGCACTGCCCCGACGGAAAAACTGTTTTTT.

The rearrangement joins TRBV19 to TRBJ1-1; no reliable D call. Germline CDR1 is LNHDA and CDR2 is SQIVND (reference sequence). The CDR3 totals 15 residues. Trimming shortened V by 5 bases and J by 6 bases, and 19 bases separated the two germline ends. The CDR3 nucleotides read TGTGCCAGTAGTCCTTTCCTCTCGGCTACGGCTGAAGCTTTCTTT. Amino acids: CASSPFLSATAEAFF.

For the CDR3, the DNA is TGTGCCAGCAGTACGAGACAGGGAGGCAGCAATCAGCCCCAGCATTTT. This codes for CASSTRQGGSNQPQHF. The V and J genes are TRBV28 and TRBJ1-5, with 7 bases that match TRBD1. The J segment lost 1 base and the V segment lost 5 bases, leaving 8 bases of the junction unmatched. CDR3 length: 16 residues. Germline V lookup: CDR1 MDHEN, CDR2 SYDVKM.